This entry features one T cell receptor (beta chain) sequence. The antigen is undetermined. Data came from immunoSEQ multiplex PCR; TCRdb stores just in-frame clones and leaves some out. The repertoire holds about 110,000 clones, with about 93% as singletons. Unmatched junction bases numbered 4, after V lost 1 base and J lost 7 bases. Germline CDR1 reads MGHRA; CDR2 reads YSYEKL. The CDR3 is 15 residues long. The data derive from a study of graft-versus-host responses after intestinal transplantation. At the level of the study: Every one of the recipients received anti-thymocyte globulin induction and afterwards took tacrolimus and steroids for about 3 years. Study results and limitations: With peak circulating GvH clone levels came an association with early post-transplant HvG declines. In recipient marrow, GvH clones were found, and some appeared first in ileum or blood. High graft-versus-host to host-versus-graft clonal ratios were seen in allografts of patients with graft-donor T cell macrochimerism.

The chain carries TRBV4-1 and TRBJ1-3; 10 positions match TRBD1. This clonotype originated in a human donor who received an intestinal transplant. Sequences were derived from unstimulated CD8+ T cells sorted from spleen or lymph node cells, sampled before intestinal transplant. For the CDR3, the DNA is TGCGCCAGCAGCCAAGTCCCGGGACAGGGGAACACCATATATTTT. Translation gives CASSQVPGQGNTIYF.